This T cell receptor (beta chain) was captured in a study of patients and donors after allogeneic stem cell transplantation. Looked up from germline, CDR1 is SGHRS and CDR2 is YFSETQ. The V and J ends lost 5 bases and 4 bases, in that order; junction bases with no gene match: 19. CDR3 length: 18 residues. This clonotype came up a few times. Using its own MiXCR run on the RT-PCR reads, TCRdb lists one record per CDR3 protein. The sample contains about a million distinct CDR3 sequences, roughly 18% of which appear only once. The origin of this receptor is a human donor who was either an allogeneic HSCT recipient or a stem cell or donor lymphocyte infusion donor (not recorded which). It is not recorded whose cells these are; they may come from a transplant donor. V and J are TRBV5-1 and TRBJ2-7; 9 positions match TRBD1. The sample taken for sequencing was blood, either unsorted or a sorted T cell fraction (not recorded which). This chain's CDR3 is CASRASGQGFLWGYEQYF. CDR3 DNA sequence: TGCGCCAGCAGGGCTTCGGGACAGGGATTTCTTTGGGGATACGAGCAGTACTTC. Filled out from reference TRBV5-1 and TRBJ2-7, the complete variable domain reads KAGVTQTPRYLIKTRGQQVTLSCSPISGHRSVSWYQQTPGQGLQFLFEYFSETQRNKGNFPGRFSGRQFSNSRSEMNVSTLELGDSALYLCASRASGQGFLWGYEQYFGPGTRLTVT.